A selection of T cell receptor beta chains follows, all from one sample in a study of blood T cell repertoires in COVID-19. This table comes from immunoSEQ multiplex PCR, and its TCRdb copy is limited to in-frame clones, with some not included. The profile shows about 280,000 clones, about 87% of them singletons. Sequencing input: PBMCs or T cells enriched from blood (not recorded which). These receptors were taken from a woman younger than 45 with acute COVID-19. The CDR3 runs from the conserved cysteine through the conserved F or W. The order of the fields is clone size, V gene, J gene, D gene, CDR3 protein, CDR3 DNA. The D gene is left open where the match is weak. For some rows the clone size is stated as once, few or many, or as a class when expanded; others skip it.

.	TRBV21-1	TRBJ2-3	.	CASSTPGTSGSRTDTQYF	TGTGCCAGCAGCACTCCCGGGACTAGCGGCTCTAGAACAGATACGCAGTATTTT
.	TRBV6-6	TRBJ1-1	TRBD1	CASSYGTGEAFF	TGTGCCAGCAGTTACGGGACAGGGGAAGCTTTCTTT
.	TRBV14	TRBJ2-1	.	CASSQANWNEQFF	TGTGCCAGCAGCCAAGCCAACTGGAATGAGCAGTTCTTC
.	TRBV3-1/TRBV3-2	TRBJ2-1	TRBD2	CASSQACGLAGPVSSYNEQFF	TGTGCCAGCAGCCAAGCCTGCGGACTAGCGGGCCCAGTGAGCTCCTACAATGAGCAGTTCTTC
.	TRBV6-6	TRBJ1-3	.	CASSRDSLLHPIYF	TGTGCCAGCAGCCGCGACAGCTTGCTCCATCCCATATATTTT
.	TRBV5-1	TRBJ2-1	TRBD2	CASSPGAFPGLAGSYNEQFF	TGCGCCAGCAGCCCGGGGGCTTTTCCGGGACTAGCGGGTAGCTACAATGAGCAGTTCTTC
few	TRBV3-1/TRBV3-2	TRBJ1-2	TRBD1	CASSQEAGGYYGYTF	TGTGCCAGCAGCCAAGAAGCAGGGGGGTACTATGGCTACACCTTC
.	TRBV10-3	TRBJ2-3	TRBD2	CAISEWGLEGPNRFTDTQYF	TGTGCCATCAGTGAGTGGGGACTAGAGGGTCCTAACCGTTTCACAGATACGCAGTATTTT
.	TRBV4-1	TRBJ2-3	.	CASSQFGLITDTQYF	TGCGCCAGCAGCCAATTTGGACTGATCACAGATACGCAGTATTTT
.	TRBV28	TRBJ2-7	TRBD1	CASSFSPGTGSEQYF	TGTGCCAGCAGTTTCTCCCCCGGGACAGGATCCGAGCAGTACTTC
once	TRBV18	TRBJ1-3	.	CASSPTQGIGNTIYF	TGTGCCAGCTCCCCTACCCAGGGGATTGGAAACACCATATATTTT
.	TRBV5-4	TRBJ1-1	.	CASSDIQGEGVTEAFF	TGTGCCAGCAGCGACATACAGGGAGAGGGTGTCACTGAAGCTTTCTTT
.	TRBV18	TRBJ2-1	TRBD1	CASSSRPPRDRGAYNEQFF	TGTGCCAGCTCATCCAGACCCCCCAGAGACAGGGGCGCCTACAATGAGCAGTTCTTC
.	TRBV24-1	TRBJ2-7	TRBD1	CATSESGTASYEQYF	TGTGCCACCAGTGAGTCCGGGACAGCTTCCTACGAGCAGTACTTC
.	TRBV5-4	TRBJ1-1	TRBD1	CASSLGQGGTEAFF	TGTGCCAGCAGCTTGGGACAGGGAGGCACTGAAGCTTTCTTT
once	TRBV29-1	TRBJ1-3	TRBD1	CSVDRDSSGNTIYF	TGCAGCGTAGACCGGGACAGCTCTGGAAACACCATATATTTT
.	TRBV7-8	TRBJ2-6	.	CASSSRLPTGFGANVLTF	TGTGCCAGCAGCTCCCGATTACCTACAGGCTTTGGGGCCAACGTCCTGACTTTC
.	TRBV6-5	TRBJ1-1	.	CASRGSMNTEAFF	TGTGCCAGCAGGGGCTCCATGAACACTGAAGCTTTCTTT
.	TRBV15	TRBJ2-3	.	CATSMAGTDTQYF	TGTGCCACCAGCATGGCCGGCACAGATACGCAGTATTTT
.	TRBV9	TRBJ2-5	TRBD2	CASSPGLAGEETQYF	TGTGCCAGCAGCCCAGGACTAGCGGGAGAAGAGACCCAGTACTTC
.	TRBV19	TRBJ2-3	.	CASSIAEGGTDTQYF	TGTGCCAGTAGTATAGCCGAGGGGGGGACAGATACGCAGTATTTT
.	TRBV2	TRBJ2-3	.	CASSAASGTDTQYF	TGTGCCAGCAGTGCGGCTAGCGGCACAGATACGCAGTATTTT
.	TRBV11-3	TRBJ1-1	.	CASSSSTVGNTEAFF	TGTGCCAGCAGCTCTTCGACAGTTGGGAACACTGAAGCTTTCTTT
.	TRBV10-3	TRBJ2-2	TRBD2	CAIPKGGLADTGELFF	TGTGCCATCCCGAAGGGGGGACTAGCAGACACCGGGGAGCTGTTTTTT
.	TRBV5-4	TRBJ1-1	.	CASSLAGAGRFTEAFF	TGTGCCAGCAGCTTGGCTGGGGCCGGGCGATTCACTGAAGCTTTCTTT
.	TRBV7-3	TRBJ2-7	.	CASSLEGGSSYEQYF	TGTGCCAGCAGCTTAGAAGGCGGTAGCTCCTACGAGCAGTACTTC
.	TRBV7-2	TRBJ1-6	TRBD1	CASSKGQGKSPLHF	TGTGCCAGCAGCAAGGGACAGGGGAAATCACCCCTCCACTTT
.	TRBV5-1	TRBJ1-2	.	CASSFDRRYGYTF	TGCGCCAGCAGCTTTGACAGGCGCTATGGCTACACCTTC
.	TRBV28	TRBJ2-7	.	CASNLRSYEQYF	TGTGCCAGCAATCTCCGCTCCTACGAGCAGTACTTC
.	TRBV5-3	TRBJ1-4	.	CARSLGTAETNEKLFF	TGTGCCAGAAGCTTGGGGACAGCGGAGACTAATGAAAAACTGTTTTTT
.	TRBV5-8	TRBJ1-4	.	CASSSRGINEKLFF	TGTGCCAGCAGCTCCAGGGGCATTAATGAAAAACTGTTTTTT
.	TRBV20-1	TRBJ1-4	.	CSASAPGATNEKLFF	TGCAGTGCTAGTGCCCCGGGTGCAACTAATGAAAAACTGTTTTTT
.	TRBV6-2/TRBV6-3	TRBJ2-1	.	CASSYFGSYNEQFF	TGTGCCAGCAGTTATTTCGGGTCCTACAATGAGCAGTTCTTC
.	TRBV3-1/TRBV3-2	TRBJ2-1	TRBD2	CASSQLIAGGRSNEQFF	TGTGCCAGCAGCCAATTGATAGCGGGAGGGCGTTCCAATGAGCAGTTCTTC
.	TRBV19	TRBJ2-4	TRBD1	CASSILSGGAKNIQYF	TGTGCCAGTAGTATTTTGTCAGGGGGAGCCAAAAACATTCAGTACTTC
.	TRBV30	TRBJ2-5	.	CAWSGFDSETQYF	TGTGCCTGGAGTGGATTCGACTCGGAGACCCAGTACTTC
.	TRBV7-3	TRBJ2-5	.	CASSLRLQETQYF	TGTGCCAGCAGCTTAAGACTGCAGGAGACCCAGTACTTC
.	TRBV2	TRBJ1-5	TRBD1	CASSAGTGYNQPQHF	TGTGCCAGCAGTGCCGGGACAGGGTATAATCAGCCCCAGCATTTT
.	TRBV13	TRBJ1-1	.	CASSSPGWENTEAFF	TGTGCCAGCAGCTCCCCAGGGTGGGAAAACACTGAAGCTTTCTTT
.	TRBV7-9	TRBJ2-2	.	CASLWGATGELFF	TGTGCCAGCTTGTGGGGCGCGACCGGGGAGCTGTTTTTT
.	TRBV6-6	TRBJ2-3	.	CASSYSIEVTDTQYF	TGTGCCAGCAGTTACTCGATAGAAGTCACAGATACGCAGTATTTT
.	TRBV28	TRBJ2-3	.	CASSTYTDTQYF	TGTGCCAGCAGTACCTACACAGATACGCAGTATTTT
once	TRBV15	TRBJ1-6	TRBD1	CATSRDRDRADSPLHF	TGTGCCACCAGCAGAGATAGGGACAGAGCTGATTCACCCCTCCACTTT
.	TRBV10-1	TRBJ2-3	TRBD1	CASSEQGAHSTDTQYF	TGCGCCAGCAGTGAGCAGGGGGCCCATAGCACAGATACGCAGTATTTT
.	TRBV6-5	TRBJ1-1	.	CASSQQGLNTEAFF	TGTGCCAGCAGTCAACAGGGATTGAACACTGAAGCTTTCTTT
few	TRBV4-1	TRBJ1-2	.	CASSQAWESIWGYTF	TGCGCCAGCAGCCAAGCTTGGGAGTCTATCTGGGGCTACACCTTC
.	TRBV21-1	TRBJ2-7	.	CASSNQGRAGEQYF	TGTGCCAGCAGCAACCAAGGCAGGGCTGGCGAGCAGTACTTC
.	TRBV2	TRBJ2-7	.	CASLQGRSYEQYF	TGTGCCAGCTTACAGGGTCGCTCCTACGAGCAGTACTTC
.	TRBV7-2	TRBJ2-3	.	CASSQQERITDTQYF	TGTGCCAGCAGCCAGCAGGAGCGGATCACAGATACGCAGTATTTT
.	TRBV2	TRBJ2-3	TRBD2	CASSDGLAGTDTQYF	TGTGCCAGCAGTGACGGACTAGCGGGCACAGATACGCAGTATTTT
.	TRBV28	TRBJ2-1	.	CASSFEARTILARAVGDEQFF	TGTGCCAGCAGTTTCGAGGCGCGGACTATACTAGCTCGTGCCGTGGGGGATGAGCAGTTCTTC
.	TRBV2	TRBJ1-2	.	CASSELQGSYGYTF	TGTGCCAGCAGTGAACTACAGGGAAGCTATGGCTACACCTTC
.	TRBV2	TRBJ1-6	TRBD1	CASRGQVLIYNSPLHF	TGTGCCAGTCGCGGACAGGTTCTAATCTATAATTCACCCCTCCACTTT
.	TRBV27	TRBJ1-4	.	CASSLRTELFF	TGTGCCAGCAGTCTCCGGACTGAACTGTTTTTT
once	TRBV27	TRBJ1-2	.	CASSLSGGNGYTF	TGTGCCAGCAGTTTATCGGGAGGGAATGGCTACACCTTC